This T cell receptor (beta chain) was profiled in a study of metastatic and nonmetastatic thyroid tumors (dated by TCRdb to about 2020). Context from the whole study: Repertoires from peripheral blood and from tumor or nodule tissue samples of malignant and benign thyroid patients were compared.

The CDR3 runs 15 amino acids, cysteine and phenylalanine included. Only CDR3 DNA remains: 45 bases, in frame from the first base. Taken from the germline V gene, the CDR1 and CDR2 loops are WSHSY and SAAADI. Germline trimming: 3 bases from V, 2 bases from J; junction bases outside gene matches: 6. No patient had received any treatment before thyroid surgery. Using T-cell receptor beta sequencing, the researchers looked back retrospectively at clinical samples from patients, gathered between about 2012 and 2018. What the work shows at the level of the full study, not this receptor alone: In both blood and tumor samples, TCR beta diversity was reported to be significantly higher in malignant tumors than in benign nodules.

The library was generated by PCR. TCRdb lists the instrument as Illumina HiSeq 4000. High-throughput sequencing was used to profile the TCR beta-chain CDR3 region of every patient. The study's processing was this. The researchers built a classifier to tell apart papillary thyroid cancer patients with distant metastasis, based on CDR3 differences among clinicopathological groups. The Shannon index was used to measure repertoire diversity, and the Morisita-Horn index was used to measure how similar tumor and blood repertoires were. In TCRdb, the public reads were trimmed at Q25 with fastp and aligned with MiXCR, with productive beta chains retained. TCRdb's processing, not the authors' own work, is the source of the V and J calls. The sample yields 30,000 to 40,000 clones; 29% were counted once. The top ten clones comprise less than 9.5% of the sample. The sample holds many counts of this clone. Its binding antigen is unknown. Base qualities are not provided; no much larger clone lies one nucleotide away.

The chain was built from TRBV10-2 and TRBJ2-7; 8 central nucleotides agree with TRBD2. The clonotype originates from a female donor with papillary thyroid cancer or a benign thyroid nodule (not recorded which). Some clones in this sample may be carry-over from other donors' samples. The source material was blood. The sequenced DNA: TGCGCCAGCAGTGAAAGCGGGGGCGGTCCCTACGAGCAGTACTTC. Translated, it gives CASSESGGGPYEQYF.